This TCR beta chain was identified in a study of blood T cell repertoires in COVID-19. Authors' processing steps: Cell counts per sample came from amplifying reference gene primers. Sequencing was performed with immunoSEQ multiplex PCR; in TCRdb, only in-frame clones are kept and a portion is missing. That table supplies the V and J calls and clone size; D and trimming were determined from the DNA. The repertoire holds 100,000 to 150,000 clones, with 88% as singletons. The trim removed 3 bases at V and 2 bases at J, leaving 11 bases unmatched. Germline loops: CDR1 SGDLS, CDR2 YYNGEE. The CDR3 runs to 20 residues.

The chain couples TRBV9 to TRBJ2-6, with 13 nucleotides matching TRBD2. This receptor was taken from a human donor in a cohort sampled during active COVID-19. The sequencing input was peripheral blood. The CDR3 DNA sequence: TGTGCCAGCAGCGCTCCCTCACTAGCGGGGGGGTTGGCTGGGGCCAACGTCCTGACTTTC. It specifies CASSAPSLAGGLAGANVLTF.